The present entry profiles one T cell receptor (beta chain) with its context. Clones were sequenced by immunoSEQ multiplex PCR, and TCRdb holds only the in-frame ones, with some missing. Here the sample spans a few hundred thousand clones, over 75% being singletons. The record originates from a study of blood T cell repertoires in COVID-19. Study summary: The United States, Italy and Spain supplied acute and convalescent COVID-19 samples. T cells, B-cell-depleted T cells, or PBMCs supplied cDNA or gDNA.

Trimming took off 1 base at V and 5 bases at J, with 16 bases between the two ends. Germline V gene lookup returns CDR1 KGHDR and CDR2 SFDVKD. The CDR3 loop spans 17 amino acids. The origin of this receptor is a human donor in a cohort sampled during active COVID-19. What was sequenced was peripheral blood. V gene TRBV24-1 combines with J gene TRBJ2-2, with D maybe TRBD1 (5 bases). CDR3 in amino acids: CATSDLPGPGRTGELFF. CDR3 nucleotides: TGTGCCACCAGTGATTTACCGGGTCCAGGGCGGACCGGGGAGCTGTTTTTT.